Shown below are 6 T cell receptor beta chains from a single sample sequenced in a study of T cell repertoires in cytomegalovirus infection. MiXCR, run by TCRdb on the reads, gives a single entry per CDR3 protein. The sample records 750,000 to 900,000 distinct CDR3 sequences, about 28% being singletons. No antigen has been assigned to these receptors. The source material was cultured CD8+ T cells from PBMCs, sampled from culture after CMV antigen stimulation. All receptors come from a human donor in good health (CMV status not recorded). Some clones in this sample may be carry-over from other donors' samples.

This chain connects TRBV6-1 to TRBJ2-1; 11 positions match TRBD1. The V gene's germline CDR1 is MNHNS and CDR2 SASEGT. Trimming took 0 bases from V and 4 from J; bases not matched to a gene: 14. There are 20 residues in the CDR3. CDR3: CASSEAEFGTGGSLYNEQFF. Here the CDR3 DNA reads TGTGCCAGCAGTGAAGCCGAATTCGGGACAGGGGGATCCCTTTACAATGAGCAGTTCTTC.

This chain connects TRBV10-3 to TRBJ2-7, with D unclear. Germline V CDR1 and CDR2: ENHRY, SYGVKD. The V and J ends lost 3 bases and 3 bases respectively, with 3 bases between them. This CDR3 has 11 amino acids. CDR3 in amino acids: CAISENYEQYF. The CDR3 coding sequence is TGTGCCATCAGTGAAAACTACGAGCAGTACTTC.

This clonotype was seen only a few times. This rearrangement joins TRBV6-2 or TRBV6-3 to TRBJ1-6; possible D gene TRBD1, 6 bases. Germline CDR1 is MNHEY and CDR2 is SVGEGT. The CDR3 contains 15 residues. With 10 bases removed from V and 7 bases from J, the gap between germline ends came to 20 bases. CDR3 sequence reads: CAIAWEDSLNSPLHF. The DNA for the CDR3 is TGTGCCATCGCATGGGAGGACAGTCTAAATTCACCCCTCCACTTT.

This clonotype has just a few counts. This chain connects TRBV5-6 to TRBJ1-6; 8 bases match TRBD1. This CDR3 contains 16 residues. The V segment lost 0 bases and the J segment 8 bases; nucleotides outside the gene matches: 7. Germline V gene lookup returns CDR1 SGHDT and CDR2 YYEEEE. The CDR3 loop is CASSLGTGISYSPLHF. The CDR3 coding sequence is TGTGCCAGCAGCTTGGGGACAGGGATCTCGTATTCACCCCTCCACTTT.

The V call is TRBV3-1, the J call TRBJ2-3; no clear D. The germline CDR1 and CDR2 sequences are LGHDT and YNNKEL (reference sequence). The CDR3 spans 17 residues. Deletions cut 0 bases from V and 0 bases from J, with 13 bases between. CDR3 amino acids: CASSQEPLPSSTDTQYF. CDR3 coding DNA: TGTGCCAGCAGCCAAGAACCGTTGCCTAGTAGCACAGATACGCAGTATTTT.

This clonotype was recorded a few times. The chain employs TRBV7-8 and TRBJ1-1; D gene uncertain. Looked up from germline, CDR1 is SGHVS and CDR2 is FQNEAQ. The CDR3 runs 8 residues. The V gene lost 8 bases and the J gene lost 7 bases, with 2 bases spanning the gap. This CDR3 reads CASDEAFF. CDR3 nucleotides: TGTGCCAGCGATGAAGCTTTCTTT.